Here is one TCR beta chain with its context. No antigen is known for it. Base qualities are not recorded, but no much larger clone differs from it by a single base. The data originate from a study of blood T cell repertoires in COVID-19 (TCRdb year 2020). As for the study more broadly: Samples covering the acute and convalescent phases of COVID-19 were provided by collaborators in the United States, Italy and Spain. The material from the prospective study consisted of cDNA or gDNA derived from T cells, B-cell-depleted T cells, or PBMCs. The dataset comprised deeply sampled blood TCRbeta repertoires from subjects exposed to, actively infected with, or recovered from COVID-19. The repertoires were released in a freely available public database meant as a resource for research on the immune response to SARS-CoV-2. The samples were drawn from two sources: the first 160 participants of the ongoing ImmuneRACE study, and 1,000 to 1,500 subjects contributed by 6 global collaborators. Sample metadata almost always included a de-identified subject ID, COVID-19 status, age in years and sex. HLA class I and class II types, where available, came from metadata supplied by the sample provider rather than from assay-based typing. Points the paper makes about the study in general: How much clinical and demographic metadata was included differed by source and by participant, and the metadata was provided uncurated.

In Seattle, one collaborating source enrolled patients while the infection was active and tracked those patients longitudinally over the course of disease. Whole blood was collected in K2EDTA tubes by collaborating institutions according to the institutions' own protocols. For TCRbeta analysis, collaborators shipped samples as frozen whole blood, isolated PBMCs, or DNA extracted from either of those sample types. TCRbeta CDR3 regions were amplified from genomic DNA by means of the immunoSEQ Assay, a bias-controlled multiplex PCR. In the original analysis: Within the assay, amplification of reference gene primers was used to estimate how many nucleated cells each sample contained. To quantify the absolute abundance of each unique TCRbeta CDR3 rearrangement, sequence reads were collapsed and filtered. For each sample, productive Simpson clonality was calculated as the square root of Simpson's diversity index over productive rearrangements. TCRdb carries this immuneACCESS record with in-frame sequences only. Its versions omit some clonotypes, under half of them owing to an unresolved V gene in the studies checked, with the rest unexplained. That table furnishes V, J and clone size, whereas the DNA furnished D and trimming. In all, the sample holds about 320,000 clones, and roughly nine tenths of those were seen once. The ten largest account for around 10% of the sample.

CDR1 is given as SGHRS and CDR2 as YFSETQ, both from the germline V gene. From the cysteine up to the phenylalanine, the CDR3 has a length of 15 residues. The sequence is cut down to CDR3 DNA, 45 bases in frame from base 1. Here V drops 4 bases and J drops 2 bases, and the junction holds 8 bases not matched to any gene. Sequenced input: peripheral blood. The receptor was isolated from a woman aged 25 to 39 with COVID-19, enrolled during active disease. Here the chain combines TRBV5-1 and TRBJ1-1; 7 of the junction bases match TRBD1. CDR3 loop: CASSRRQGENTEAFF. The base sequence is TGCGCCAGCAGCAGGAGACAGGGCGAAAACACTGAAGCTTTCTTT. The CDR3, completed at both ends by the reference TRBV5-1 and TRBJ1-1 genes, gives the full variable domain KAGVTQTPRYLIKTRGQQVTLSCSPISGHRSVSWYQQTPGQGLQFLFEYFSETQRNKGNFPGRFSGRQFSNSRSEMNVSTLELGDSALYLCASSRRQGENTEAFFGQGTRLTVV.